This TCR beta chain was captured in a study of regulatory T cells in long-lasting Graves disease (dated by TCRdb to 2020 to 2022). A note on the overall study: Antithyroid drugs had been taken for less than 3 months by newly diagnosed Graves' disease patients. Patients with persistent Graves' disease were compared with patients with newly diagnosed Graves' disease using TCR sequencing and RNA sequencing of peripheral blood. A total of roughly 35 samples underwent TCR sequencing: about 13 from persistent and roughly 20 from newly diagnosed Graves' disease patients. The study took place in China and was registered as a clinical trial. Paper-wide results and their limitations: A larger number of public clonotypes was shared among persistent patients (more than 2,500) than among newly diagnosed patients (roughly 970). Sequencing and analysis were restricted to the TCR beta chain. Preferential use of TRBV28, TRBJ1-2 and TRBJ2-5 was observed in persistent disease, whereas TRBV20-1 and TRBJ2-1 were favored in newly diagnosed disease. The study examined only peripheral blood because the primary lesion, thyroid tissue, could not be accessed. As a limitation, the authors acknowledged that the small sample size may reduce accuracy. Compared with newly diagnosed patients, persistent Graves' disease patients had lower TCR Shannon entropy and fewer highly expanded clones, which suggests clonal expansion.

This clonotype was seen at least ten times. Its antigen is unknown. The sample holds no much larger clone one base away, and base qualities are not on file. The germline V gene (reference sequence) supplies CDR1 GTSNPN and CDR2 SVGIG. The CDR3 goes from the cysteine to the phenylalanine over 17 residues. Of the read, only the CDR3 DNA is kept; its 51 bases are in frame from base 1. V and J lose 2 bases and 2 bases, and a span of 18 bases separates them. To prepare the library, multiplex PCR was applied. Sequencing used an Illumina HiSeq 4000. CDR3 regions were amplified by Arm-PCR with iRepertoire HTBI primers to construct TCR beta libraries. Before sequencing, the PCR products underwent gel purification. As for how the authors treated the data: A total of some 60 TRBV and 14 TRBJ segments were identified across samples and were used for gene usage analysis of CDR3 amino acid clonotypes. COPE and FqMerger were used to merge filtered high-quality paired reads into contigs. BLAST was used to align contigs to IMGT TRBV, TRBD and TRBJ reference genes, with CDR3 defined following IMGT. Any clonotype with a frequency above 0.1% was classified as a highly expanded clone. Shannon entropy served as the measure of repertoire diversity, while the Gini coefficient captured V-J evenness. Public clonotypes were defined as clonotypes shared by more than one individual. TCRdb trimmed the raw reads at Q25, called clones with MiXCR and kept productive beta chains. Rows with a matching CDR3 protein are joined into one entry that keeps the most common DNA and genes. The V and J calls shown here were made by TCRdb, not taken from the authors' results. The sample profile shows 520,000 or so distinct CDR3 sequences; around 11% of them were found once. Approximately 9% of the sample lies in the top ten.

Reading the label with the study, this specimen's time point is: newly diagnosed GD, antithyroid drugs for less than 3 months. For both TCR sequencing and RNA sequencing, RNA was extracted from PBMCs using TRIzol. The diagnosis of Graves' disease followed American Thyroid Association guidelines. The patients came from an endocrinology department in Xi'an, China. From each patient, 7.5 to 10 milliliters of peripheral blood was collected into an EDTA anticoagulant tube. PBMCs were isolated by Ficoll Paque Plus density gradient separation without further T cell sorting. An Agilent 2100 Bioanalyzer and agarose gel were used to check RNA quality, while a NanoDrop 2000 measured RNA concentration. These sequences were also reported in another study, on T cells in Graves' hyperthyroidism and ophthalmopathy. The second investigation adds: Graves' hyperthyroidism was defined as stable when no progression to ophthalmopathy occurred over 18 months of follow-up. Hyperthyroidism patients were aged 18 to 65 years and newly diagnosed, with disease duration of less than 2 months. The study excluded patients with uncontrolled infections, other autoimmune diseases, pregnancy or lactation. Clinical symptoms, serum thyroxine and TRAb, thyroid ultrasound, and orbital computed tomography formed the basis for the diagnoses. The TCR CDR3 was subjected to a first round of RT-PCR using the HTBI primer set and the Qiagen OneStep RT-PCR kit. Most expanded thyroid clonotypes (frequency above 0.001) were also detected in blood, a finding suggesting that blood repertoires may reflect thyroid immune responses. Ophthalmopathy was separated from stable hyperthyroidism by a 13 V-J signature model, with approximately 85% sensitivity and approximately 84% specificity obtained in cross-validation and 80%/75% obtained in testing. In validation, progression to ophthalmopathy was predicted by the model with 70.59% sensitivity and 72.22% specificity, a median of around 6.5 months before onset. A discovery cohort of approximately 100 patients, approximately 45 with Graves' ophthalmopathy and about 60 with stable Graves' hyperthyroidism, was used to find distinguishing TCR V-J signatures. Prospective prediction of ophthalmopathy was tested in an independent validation cohort of approximately 19 hyperthyroidism patients and 17 patients who later progressed to ophthalmopathy. The approximately 100 discovery patients were randomly split 7:3 into training and test sets. In addition, the study compared T-cell repertoires in thyroid tissue and in blood from about 6 Graves' hyperthyroidism patients. Following sampling, methimazole starting at 30 mg daily was given to hyperthyroidism patients, and high-dose intravenous methylprednisolone was given to ophthalmopathy patients. A second multiplex PCR round built the libraries, followed by size selection and purification. The libraries were sequenced on an Illumina HiSeq2000 using paired-end 100 bp reads. SOAPnuke was used to process the raw data, throwing out any read that contained adapters or uncalled bases, had a mean Phred below 15, or lacked an exact constant-primer or identifier match. High-quality paired reads were merged with COPE v1.2.5, and unique nucleotide sequences were defined as clonotypes. MiTCR v1.1 was used to align the clonotypes against IMGT TRBV, TRBD and TRBJ reference segments. Only V-J combinations with frequency above 0.0001, covering 99% to 99.2% of repertoires, were analysed. The TCS score was defined as the ratio of F50 (clonal expansion) to E x V (chaos), calculated using BLOSUM62-based TCRdist between CDR3 peptides within each V-J. Welch's t-statistics and random forest reduced roughly 540 V-J features to 10 to 15, which were used in a naive Bayes classifier (R e1071). No statistical method was used to set the sample size in advance, and investigators knew the group allocation. The paper describes TCR Vbeta CDR3 sequencing of 135 peripheral blood samples, made up of approximately 40 ophthalmopathy patients, more than 70 hyperthyroidism patients and about 17 progressor patients.

The source of this sequence is a woman younger than 45 with Graves disease. Donor details come from another sample of the same person, matched by shared clones. The sequence joins TRBV30 to TRBJ2-2; perhaps TRBD2 is the D gene, with 5 bases matching. The sequences come from peripheral blood mononuclear cells (PBMCs), collected at new diagnosis, from a patient treated with antithyroid drugs. The CDR3 region reads CAWSPKKGDGNTGELFF. The DNA sequence is given as TGTGCCTGGAGTCCTAAAAAGGGAGACGGTAACACCGGGGAGCTGTTTTTT. This CDR3, with the reference TRBV30 and TRBJ2-2 proteins standing in past its ends, gives the full variable domain SQTIHQWPATLVQPVGSPLSLECTVEGTSNPNLYWYRQAAGRGLQLLFYSVGIGQISSEVPQNLSASRPQDRQFILSSKKLLLSDSGFYLCAWSPKKGDGNTGELFFGEGSRLTVL.